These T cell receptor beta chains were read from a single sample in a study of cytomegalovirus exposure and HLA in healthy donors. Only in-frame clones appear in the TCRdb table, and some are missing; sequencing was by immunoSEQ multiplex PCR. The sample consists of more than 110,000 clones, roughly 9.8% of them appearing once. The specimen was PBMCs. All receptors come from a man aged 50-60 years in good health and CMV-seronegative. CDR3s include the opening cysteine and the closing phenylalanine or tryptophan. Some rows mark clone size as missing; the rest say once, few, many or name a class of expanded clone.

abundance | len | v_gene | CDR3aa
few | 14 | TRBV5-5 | CASSWTVNNQPQHF
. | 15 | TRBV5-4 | CASSSEGHGAYEQYF
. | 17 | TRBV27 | CASSFHTSGRISYEQYF
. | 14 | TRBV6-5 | CASRPARGGGELFF
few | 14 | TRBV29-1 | CSARMREGWEKLFF
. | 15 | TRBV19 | CASTVVLISNQPQHF
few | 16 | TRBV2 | CASSPDRGRLETEAFF
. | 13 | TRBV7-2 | CASSLVVKETQYF
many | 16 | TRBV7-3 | CASSLEGRGGTDTQYF
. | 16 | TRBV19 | CASSRRTGNDFNGYTF
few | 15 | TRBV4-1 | CASSHGTALNTEAFF
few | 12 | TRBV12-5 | CASGLIYTEAFF
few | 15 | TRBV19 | CASTRGGQPLTEAFF
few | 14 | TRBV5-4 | CASGDRDSNQPQHF
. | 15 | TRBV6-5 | CASTGQGMGNTEAFF
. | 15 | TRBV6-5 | CASSSPGGANTEAFF
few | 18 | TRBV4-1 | CASSQDSGGFNAKNIQYF
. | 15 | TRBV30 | CAWSRGVAGADTQYF
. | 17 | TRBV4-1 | CASSHSKTSGSTDTQYF
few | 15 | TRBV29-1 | CSVGLAGDVIDTQYF
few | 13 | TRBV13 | CASSLEGGAGAFF
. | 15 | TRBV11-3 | CASSLTASGYNEQFF
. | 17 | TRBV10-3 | CAISTNPRGGAYNEQFF
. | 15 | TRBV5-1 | CASSLRLAGGETQYF
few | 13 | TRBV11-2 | CASSLKGPDTQYF
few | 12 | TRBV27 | CASSRDIGEAFF
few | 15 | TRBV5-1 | CASSPDSRANQPQHF
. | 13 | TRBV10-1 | CASSGGRNYGYTF
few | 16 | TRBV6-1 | CASSDTGQGGHNEQFF
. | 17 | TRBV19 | CASSKGRGPQQSEEQFF
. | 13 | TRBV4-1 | CASSTVNTGELFF
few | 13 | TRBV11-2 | CASSSTRVETQYF
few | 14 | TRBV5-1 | CASSLDRENSPLHF
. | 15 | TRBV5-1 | CASSYGQGGTYEQYF
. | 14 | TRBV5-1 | CASSLGQEYNEQFF
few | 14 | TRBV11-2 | CASSEVAGNYGYTF
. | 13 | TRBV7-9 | CASSLDGTDTQYF
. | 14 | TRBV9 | CASSPTSGADTQYF
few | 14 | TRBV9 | CASSALTGPYGYTF
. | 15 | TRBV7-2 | CASSSTGVPPYEQYF
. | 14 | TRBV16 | CASSQGRSTDTQYF